The 21 T cell receptor beta chains below all came from one sample that was sequenced in a study of blood T cell repertoires in COVID-19. Profiling relied on immunoSEQ multiplex PCR, and the TCRdb table lists in-frame clones only, not all of them. The profile shows 200,000 to 300,000 clones, around 89% of them singletons. The material sequenced was peripheral blood. The receptors shown here come from a woman in her thirties or forties with acute or convalescent COVID-19.

V gene TRBV4-1 combines with J gene TRBJ2-5; TRBD1 is a possible D gene (5 bases). The CDR3 spans 13 residues. The germline V gene has CDR1 MGHRA and CDR2 YSYEKL. The ends were cut back, 3 bases at V and 2 bases at J, with 7 bases in the middle. The CDR3, as DNA: TGCGCCAGCAGCCAGGGGCAACAAGAGACCCAGTACTTC. Protein sequence: CASSQGQQETQYF.

The V and J genes are TRBV9 and TRBJ1-1, with 7 bases aligning to TRBD1. The CDR3 runs to 14 residues. Germline CDR1 and CDR2: SGDLS and YYNGEE. The V gene end was trimmed by 0 bases and the J gene end by 1 base; junction bases not matched to a gene: 0. CDR3 bases: TGTGCCAGCAGCGTAGGGGACAGGAACACTGAAGCTTTCTTT. Protein sequence: CASSVGDRNTEAFF.

For this clone: The junction departs from the called germline gene at one end, perhaps through a read error. V usage is TRBV29-1 and J usage is TRBJ1-4; D unclear. The V gene's germline CDR1 is SQVTM and CDR2 ANQGSEA. The CDR3 runs to 15 residues. CDR3 DNA sequence: TGCAGCGTCGAAGATCCGAGGAAGGAGGGTGAAAAACTGTTTTTT. It is translated as CSVEDPRKEGEKLFF.

This chain connects TRBV9 to TRBJ1-5; 8 nucleotides match TRBD1. From germline, CDR1 is SGDLS and CDR2 YYNGEE. The J segment lost 1 base and the V segment lost 3 bases, leaving 6 bases of the junction unmatched. This CDR3 is built from 16 residues. The CDR3 coding sequence is TGTGCCAGCAGCGCCGGCACAGGGGGAAGCAATCAGCCCCAGCATTTT. It specifies CASSAGTGGSNQPQHF.

The chain employs TRBV3-1 (or the pseudogene TRBV3-2) and TRBJ2-1; the match to TRBD1 covers 7 bases. The CDR3 consists of 14 residues. Germline assignment: CDR1 LGHDT and CDR2 YNNKEL (reference sequence). V was clipped by 7 bases and J by 1 base; unmatched bases: 4. The CDR3 spells CASTRQGSYNEQFF. CDR3 DNA sequence: TGTGCCAGCACCCGACAGGGTTCCTACAATGAGCAGTTCTTC.

The V gene is TRBV11-2, the J gene TRBJ2-5, with D unclear. Germline V gene lookup returns CDR1 SGHAT and CDR2 FQNNGV. Trimming removed 2 bases at V and 5 bases at J, with 12 bases between. The CDR3 length is 14 residues. CDR3 in DNA: TGTGCCAGCAGCTTATCCCTCAAAGCGGAGACCCAGTACTTC. Translation gives CASSLSLKAETQYF.

The chain links TRBV2 to TRBJ1-4; possibly TRBD1 for D (6 bases). This CDR3 is 15 amino acids long. Germline lookup yields CDR1 SNHLY and CDR2 FYNNEI. V dropped 8 bases and J dropped 8 bases, with 21 bases sitting between them. The CDR3 DNA sequence: TGTGCCAGCTCCCGGGACACCCGCCTGGGGGAAAAACTGTTTTTT. It is translated as CASSRDTRLGEKLFF.

The chain joins TRBV6-5 to TRBJ1-2, with 10 positions matching TRBD1. Germline CDR1 reads MNHEY; CDR2 reads SVGAGI. CDR3 length: 16 residues. The V gene end was trimmed by 0 bases and the J gene end by 5 bases; junction bases not matched to a gene: 6. As DNA, the CDR3 is TGTGCCAGCAGTTACTCTAGGACAGGGGGTTTATATGGCTACACCTTC. Translated: CASSYSRTGGLYGYTF.

The chain recombines TRBV5-4 with TRBJ2-3, with 11 bases matching TRBD2. The CDR3 totals 17 residues. Germline CDR1 is SGHNT and CDR2 is YYREEE (reference sequence). The V segment lost 3 bases and the J segment 2 bases; nucleotides outside the gene matches: 8. The CDR3 DNA follows: TGTGCCAGCAGCTCTTTATTAGCGGGGGGGAACACAGATACGCAGTATTTT. Amino acids: CASSSLLAGGNTDTQYF.

The sample holds one count of this clone. The genes are TRBV18 and TRBJ1-2; no firm D call. V was cut by 6 bases and J by 0 bases, with 11 bases left in between. CDR1 and CDR2 from the germline V gene are KGHSH and LQKENI. The CDR3 contains 14 residues. CDR3 protein: CASSRTDPNYGYTF. For the CDR3, the DNA is TGTGCCAGCTCTAGGACTGATCCTAACTATGGCTACACCTTC. Complete variable domain (other parts from reference TRBV18 and TRBJ1-2): NAGVMQNPRHLVRRRGQEARLRCSPMKGHSHVYWYRQLPEEGLKFMVYLQKENIIDESGMPKERFSAEFPKEGPSILRIQQVVRGDSAAYFCASSRTDPNYGYTFGSGTRLTVV.

This chain uses TRBV20-1 with TRBJ2-5; perhaps TRBD2 as D (6 bases). The CDR3 is 11 residues long. Germline lookup yields CDR1 DFQATT and CDR2 SNEGSKA (reference sequence). V was clipped by 5 bases and J by 4 bases, with 8 bases between them. The chain's CDR3 is CSARLVETQYF. CDR3 bases: TGCAGTGCTCGACTAGTAGAGACCCAGTACTTC.

The genes are TRBV2 and TRBJ2-1; the match to TRBD2 covers 12 bases. From germline, CDR1 is SNHLY and CDR2 FYNNEI. J lost 6 bases, V lost 6 bases, and 6 bases had no gene match. The length of the CDR3 is 15 residues. CDR3 protein: CASSLAGGLVNEQFF. The CDR3 DNA reads as TGTGCCAGCAGCCTAGCGGGGGGGCTCGTCAATGAGCAGTTCTTC.

The chain links TRBV11-2 to TRBJ1-2, with 9 bases matching TRBD1. There are 16 residues in the CDR3. V was pared by 2 bases and J by 8 bases, with 12 bases of the junction left unmatched. The V gene's germline CDR1 is SGHAT and CDR2 FQNNGV. CDR3 bases: TGTGCCAGCAGCTTAATCCCCAAGCCGGGACAGGGAGGCTACACCTTC. Encoded protein: CASSLIPKPGQGGYTF.

The V gene is TRBV10-1, the J gene TRBJ2-1; D unresolved. The germline V gene has CDR1 WNHNN and CDR2 SYGVQD (reference sequence). CDR3 length: 13 amino acids. Trimming left V 4 bases short and J 4 bases short, with 8 bases between. The CDR3 sequence: CASSVASYNEQFF. The CDR3 DNA sequence: TGCGCCAGCAGTGTGGCCTCGTACAATGAGCAGTTCTTC.

The J gene is TRBJ2-1, the V gene TRBV3-1 (or the pseudogene TRBV3-2); D unclear. Germline V gene data show CDR1 as LGHDT and CDR2 as YNNKEL (reference sequence). Trimming took off 1 base at V and 5 bases at J, with 12 bases between the two ends. The CDR3 has 15 residues. Written as DNA, the CDR3 is TGTGCCAGCAGCCAAGGCACTCCTTCCCACAATGAGCAGTTCTTC. Protein: CASSQGTPSHNEQFF.

The chain employs TRBV11-2 and TRBJ1-1, with 9 bases identical to TRBD1. The CDR3 totals 15 residues. From germline, CDR1 is SGHAT and CDR2 FQNNGV. V lost 5 bases, J lost 3 bases, and 7 bases stayed unmatched. CDR3: CASSRTGGWDTEAFF. In DNA, the CDR3 is TGTGCCAGCAGCCGAACAGGGGGCTGGGACACTGAAGCTTTCTTT.

This chain uses TRBV29-1 with TRBJ1-1; D not resolved. Looked up from germline, CDR1 is SQVTM and CDR2 is ANQGSEA. CDR3 length equals 14 residues. V shed 7 bases and J shed 4 bases, with 19 bases lying between them. The CDR3 DNA is TGCAGCGCCCGGTGGGGTTTGGCGGGCACTGAAGCTTTCTTT. Its translation: CSARWGLAGTEAFF.

V and J are TRBV9 and TRBJ1-2; D possibly corresponds to TRBD1 (5 bases). CDR1 and CDR2 from the germline V gene are SGDLS and YYNGEE. Trimming left V 0 bases short and J 2 bases short, with 20 bases between. The CDR3 has 18 amino acids. The CDR3 loop is CASSVATGFGGLNYGYTF. Here the CDR3 DNA reads TGTGCCAGCAGCGTAGCTACCGGGTTTGGGGGACTGAACTATGGCTACACCTTC.

This clone has a handful of counts. The chain couples TRBV7-9 to TRBJ2-5; a possible D gene is TRBD2 (6 bases). Germline values: CDR1 SEHNR, CDR2 FQNEAQ (reference sequence). V was shortened by 5 bases and J by 5 bases, with 15 bases between the two germline ends. This CDR3 is 14 amino acids long. CDR3 loop: CASSSRLGKETQYF. The CDR3 DNA follows: TGTGCCAGCAGCAGTCGACTAGGGAAGGAGACCCAGTACTTC.

The V and J genes are TRBV7-2 and TRBJ2-2, with a possible D match to TRBD2 (7 bases). Trimming took 7 bases from V and 7 from J, leaving 22 bases between them. The germline V gene encodes CDR1 SGHTA and CDR2 FQGNSA. The CDR3 spans 16 residues. In DNA form, the CDR3 reads TGTGCCAGCATTACTAAGGGGGGGCATGCCGGCGGGGAGCTGTTTTTT. It translates to CASITKGGHAGGELFF. Variable domain in full (rest from reference TRBV7-2 and TRBJ2-2): GAGVSQSPSNKVTEKGKDVELRCDPISGHTALYWYRQSLGQGLEFLIYFQGNSAPDKSGLPSDRFSAERTGGSVSTLTIQRTQQEDSAVYLCASITKGGHAGGELFFGEGSRLTVL.

The genes are TRBV11-3 and TRBJ2-5; 9 bases are a match to TRBD1. Trimming at V came to 5 bases and at J to 5 bases, leaving 9 bases not matched to a gene. This CDR3 contains 15 residues. CDR1 SGHNT and CDR2 YENEEA come from the germline V gene. CDR3 loop: CASSPGQGPWETQYF. The CDR3 DNA follows: TGTGCCAGCAGCCCAGGACAGGGGCCCTGGGAGACCCAGTACTTC.